Listed below are T cell receptor beta chains from one sample, sequenced in a study of cytomegalovirus exposure and HLA in healthy donors. Method: immunoSEQ multiplex PCR; TCRdb's copy keeps in-frame clones and lacks some. This table has about 73,000 clones, under 70% appearing once. Sequenced input: PBMCs. The source is a woman between 50 and 59 years old in good health and CMV-seropositive. Each CDR3 is given with its conserved first and last residue. Only part of the rows carry a size: once, few, many, or a class if the clone is expanded.

- | 13 | TRBJ2-5 | TRBV19 | CASSIGEGETQYF
- | 13 | TRBJ1-1 | TRBV9 | CASSVPGDTEAFF
- | 12 | TRBJ1-4 | TRBV14 | CASSHYREKLFF
few | 13 | TRBJ1-5 | TRBV6-1 | CATWGQGGQPQHF
- | 15 | TRBJ1-5 | TRBV6-5 | CASRYPHRENQPQHF
- | 13 | TRBJ1-1 | TRBV5-1 | CASSLGRVAEAFF
- | 16 | TRBJ1-2 | TRBV9 | CASSVAGTGVNYGYTF
few | 12 | TRBJ2-1 | TRBV2 | CASRGGQEGQFF
once | 17 | TRBJ2-3 | TRBV9 | CASSVAGTRSLGDTQYF
- | 13 | TRBJ2-2 | TRBV13 | CASSPRGAGELFF
- | 15 | TRBJ1-2 | TRBV10-3 | CAISGGGGQYNGYTF
- | 12 | TRBJ2-5 | TRBV29-1 | CSFARVGETQYF
few | 13 | TRBJ2-3 | TRBV15 | CATSRTVRDTQYF
once | 12 | TRBJ1-1 | TRBV19 | CASSGGKAEAFF
- | 14 | TRBJ1-1 | TRBV29-1 | CSVVKTDRGAEAFF
few | 14 | TRBJ1-2 | TRBV28 | CASSGQGLYDGYTF
- | 16 | TRBJ2-7 | TRBV9 | CASSAHPDRNSYEQYF
- | 16 | TRBJ1-2 | TRBV15 | CATVPGQGAATYGYTF
- | 15 | TRBJ1-3 | TRBV7-2 | CASSLDSGPGNTIYF
- | 15 | TRBJ1-5 | TRBV2 | CASSESNAKGQPQHF